The entry that follows covers one TCR beta chain sequence. What it binds is unknown. These data originate in a study of cytomegalovirus exposure and HLA in healthy donors. Study-wide points: Diagnosis of cytomegalovirus status made by the classifier reportedly showed high specificity and sensitivity. An Asian-associated ancestry cluster reportedly showed fewer N-insertions than the roughly 670-donor mean in a later analysis.

V lost 5 bases and J 7 bases, leaving 18 bases between the germline ends. Germline V gene lookup returns CDR1 PRHDT and CDR2 FYEKMQ (reference sequence). This CDR3 contains 14 residues. PCR involved 60 Vbeta and 13 Jbeta primers. Assay: immunoSEQ multiplex PCR; the TCRdb copy retains only in-frame clones and omits some. The data show 60,000 to 90,000 clones, 80% to 90% seen once. This TCR was recovered from a man aged 65 to 85 in good health and CMV-seropositive. The V gene is TRBV13, the J gene TRBJ2-7; no reliable D call. The sample was PBMCs. Here the CDR3 DNA reads TGTGCCAGCAGCCGACATGACACACCAGTAGAGCAGTACTTC. Translating it yields CASSRHDTPVEQYF.